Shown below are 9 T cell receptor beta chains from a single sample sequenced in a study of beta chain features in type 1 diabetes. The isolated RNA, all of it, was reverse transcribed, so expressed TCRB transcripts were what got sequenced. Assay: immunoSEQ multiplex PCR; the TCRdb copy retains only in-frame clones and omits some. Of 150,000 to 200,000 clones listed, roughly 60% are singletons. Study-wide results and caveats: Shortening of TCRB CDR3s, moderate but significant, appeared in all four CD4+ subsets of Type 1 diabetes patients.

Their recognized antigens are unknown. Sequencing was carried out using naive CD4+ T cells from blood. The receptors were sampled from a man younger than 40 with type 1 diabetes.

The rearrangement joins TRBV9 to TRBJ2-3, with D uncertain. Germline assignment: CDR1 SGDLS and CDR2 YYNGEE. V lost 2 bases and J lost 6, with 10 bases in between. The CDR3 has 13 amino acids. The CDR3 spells CASSVGPEDTQYF. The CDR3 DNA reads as TGTGCCAGCAGCGTTGGCCCGGAGGATACGCAGTATTTT.

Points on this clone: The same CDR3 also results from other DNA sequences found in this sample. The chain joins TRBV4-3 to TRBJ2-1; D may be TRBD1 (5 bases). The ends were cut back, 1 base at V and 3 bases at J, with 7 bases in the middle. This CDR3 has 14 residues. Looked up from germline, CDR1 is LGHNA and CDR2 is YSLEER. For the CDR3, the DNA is TGCGCCAGCAGCCAAGGTAGGGGCTACAATGAGCAGTTCTTC. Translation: CASSQGRGYNEQFF.

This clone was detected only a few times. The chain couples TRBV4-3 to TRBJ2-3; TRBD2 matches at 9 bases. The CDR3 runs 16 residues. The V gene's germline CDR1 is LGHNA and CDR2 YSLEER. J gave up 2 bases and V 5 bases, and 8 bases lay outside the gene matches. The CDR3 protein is CASSYLRGGLTDTQYF. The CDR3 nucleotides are TGCGCCAGCAGCTACTTGCGGGGGGGACTCACAGATACGCAGTATTTT.

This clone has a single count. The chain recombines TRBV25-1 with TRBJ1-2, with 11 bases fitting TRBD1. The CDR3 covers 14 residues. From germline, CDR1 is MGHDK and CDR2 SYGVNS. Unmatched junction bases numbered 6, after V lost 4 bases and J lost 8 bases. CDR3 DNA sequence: TGTGCCAGCAGTGGTGGACAGGGGGCTGGAGGCTACACCTTC. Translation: CASSGGQGAGGYTF.

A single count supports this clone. CDR3 sequence reads: CASSPLAGTDQETQYF. For the CDR3, the DNA is TGTGCCAGCTCACCACTGGCGGGGACAGACCAAGAGACCCAGTACTTC. This chain uses TRBV18 with TRBJ2-5; possible D gene TRBD1, 7 bases. Germline V gene sequence: CDR1 KGHSH, CDR2 LQKENI. CDR3 length: 16 amino acids. V lost 1 base and J lost 0, with 12 bases in between.

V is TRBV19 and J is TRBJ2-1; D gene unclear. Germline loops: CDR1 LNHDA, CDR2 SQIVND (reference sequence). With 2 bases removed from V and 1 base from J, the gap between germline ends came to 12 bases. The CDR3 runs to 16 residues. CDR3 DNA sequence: TGTGCCAGTAGTATATTGGTGTCGGAGTCCTACAATGAGCAGTTCTTC. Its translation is CASSILVSESYNEQFF.

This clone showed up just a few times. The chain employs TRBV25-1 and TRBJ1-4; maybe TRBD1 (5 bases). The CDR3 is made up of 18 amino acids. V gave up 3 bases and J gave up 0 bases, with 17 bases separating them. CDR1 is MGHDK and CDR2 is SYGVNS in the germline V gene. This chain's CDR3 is CASSEMRGTVATNEKLFF. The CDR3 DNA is TGTGCCAGCAGTGAGATGAGGGGAACCGTCGCAACTAATGAAAAACTGTTTTTT.

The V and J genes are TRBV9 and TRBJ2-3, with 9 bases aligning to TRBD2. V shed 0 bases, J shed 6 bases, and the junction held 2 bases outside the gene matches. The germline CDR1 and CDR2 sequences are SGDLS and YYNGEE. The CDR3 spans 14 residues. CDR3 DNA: TGTGCCAGCAGCGTAGATACTAGCGGGGATACGCAGTATTTT. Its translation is CASSVDTSGDTQYF.

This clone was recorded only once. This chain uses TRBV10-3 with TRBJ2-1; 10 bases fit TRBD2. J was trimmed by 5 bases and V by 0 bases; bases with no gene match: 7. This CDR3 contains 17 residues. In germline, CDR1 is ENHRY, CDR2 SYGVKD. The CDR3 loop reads CAISESMLAGANNEQFF. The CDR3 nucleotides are TGTGCCATCAGTGAGTCGATGCTAGCGGGGGCTAACAATGAGCAGTTCTTC.